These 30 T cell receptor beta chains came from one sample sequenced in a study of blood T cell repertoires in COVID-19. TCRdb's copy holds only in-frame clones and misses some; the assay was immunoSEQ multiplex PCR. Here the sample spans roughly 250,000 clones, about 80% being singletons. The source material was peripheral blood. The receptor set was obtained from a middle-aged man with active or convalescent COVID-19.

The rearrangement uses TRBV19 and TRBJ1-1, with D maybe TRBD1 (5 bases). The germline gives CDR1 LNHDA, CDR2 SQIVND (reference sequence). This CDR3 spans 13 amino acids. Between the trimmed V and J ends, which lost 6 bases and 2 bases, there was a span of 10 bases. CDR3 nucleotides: TGTGCCAGTAGCCTCAGGGATAACACTGAAGCTTTCTTT. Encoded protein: CASSLRDNTEAFF.

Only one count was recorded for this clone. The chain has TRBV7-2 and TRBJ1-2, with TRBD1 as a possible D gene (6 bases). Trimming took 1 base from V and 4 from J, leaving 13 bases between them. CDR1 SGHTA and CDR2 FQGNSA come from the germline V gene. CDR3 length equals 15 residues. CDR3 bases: TGTGCCAGCAGCTTAGGAGTGGGGGCGGGCTATGGCTACACCTTC. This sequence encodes CASSLGVGAGYGYTF.

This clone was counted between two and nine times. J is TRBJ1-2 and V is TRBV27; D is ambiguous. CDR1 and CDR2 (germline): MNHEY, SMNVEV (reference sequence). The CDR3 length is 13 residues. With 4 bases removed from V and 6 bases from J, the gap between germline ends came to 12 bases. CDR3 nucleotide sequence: TGTGCCAGCAGTTCCCTTGACAAGGATGGCTACACCTTC. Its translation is CASSSLDKDGYTF.

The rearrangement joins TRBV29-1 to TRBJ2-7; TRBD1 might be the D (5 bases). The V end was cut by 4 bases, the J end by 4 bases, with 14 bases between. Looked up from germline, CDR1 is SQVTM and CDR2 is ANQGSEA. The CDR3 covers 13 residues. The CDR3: CSVAEQEGYEQYF. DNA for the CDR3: TGCAGCGTTGCAGAACAGGAAGGGTACGAGCAGTACTTC.

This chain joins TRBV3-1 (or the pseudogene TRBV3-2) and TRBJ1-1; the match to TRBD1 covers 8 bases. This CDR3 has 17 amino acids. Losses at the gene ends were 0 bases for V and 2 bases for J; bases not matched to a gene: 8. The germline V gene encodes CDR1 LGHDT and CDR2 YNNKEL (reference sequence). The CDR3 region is CASSQDPLGTGNTEAFF. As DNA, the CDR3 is TGTGCCAGCAGCCAAGACCCCCTTGGGACAGGTAACACTGAAGCTTTCTTT.

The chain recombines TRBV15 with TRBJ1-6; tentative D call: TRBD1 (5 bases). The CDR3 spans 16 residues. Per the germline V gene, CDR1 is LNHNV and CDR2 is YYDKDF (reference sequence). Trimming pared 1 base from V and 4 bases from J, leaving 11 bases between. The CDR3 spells CATSRGGRGYNSPLHF. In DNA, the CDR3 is TGTGCCACCAGCAGAGGAGGGAGGGGATATAATTCACCCCTCCACTTT.

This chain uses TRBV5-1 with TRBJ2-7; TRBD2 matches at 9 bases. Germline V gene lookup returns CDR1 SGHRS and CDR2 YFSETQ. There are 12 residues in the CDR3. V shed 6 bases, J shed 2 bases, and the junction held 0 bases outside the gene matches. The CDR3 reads CASTSGTYEQYF. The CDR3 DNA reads TGCGCCAGCACTAGCGGGACCTACGAGCAGTACTTC.

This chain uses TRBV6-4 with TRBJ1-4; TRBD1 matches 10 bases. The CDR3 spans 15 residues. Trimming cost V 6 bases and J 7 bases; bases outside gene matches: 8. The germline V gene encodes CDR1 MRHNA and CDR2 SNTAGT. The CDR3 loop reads CASSPTGGGGEKLFF. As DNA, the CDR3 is TGTGCCAGCAGCCCGACAGGGGGCGGGGGTGAAAAACTGTTTTTT.

The CDR3 reads CASSKGQGVSYEQYF. The CDR3 DNA sequence: TGTGCCAGTAGTAAGGGACAGGGGGTATCCTACGAGCAGTACTTC. The V call is TRBV19, the J call TRBJ2-7; 11 positions agree with TRBD1. V lost 4 bases, J lost 1 base, and 3 bases stayed unmatched. The CDR3 contains 15 residues. The germline CDR1 and CDR2 sequences are LNHDA and SQIVND (reference sequence).

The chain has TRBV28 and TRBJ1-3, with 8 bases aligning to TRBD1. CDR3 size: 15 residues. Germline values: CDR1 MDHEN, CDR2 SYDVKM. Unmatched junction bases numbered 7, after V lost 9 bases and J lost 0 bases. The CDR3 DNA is TGTGCCAGTTTAGGACAGGGAATCTCTGGAAACACCATATATTTT. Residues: CASLGQGISGNTIYF.

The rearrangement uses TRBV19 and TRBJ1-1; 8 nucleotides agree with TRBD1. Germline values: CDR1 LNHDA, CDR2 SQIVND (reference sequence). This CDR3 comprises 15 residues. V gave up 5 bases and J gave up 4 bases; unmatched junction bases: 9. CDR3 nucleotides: TGTGCCAGTAGTTCTCAGGGGGCGCGGAGCACTGAAGCTTTCTTT. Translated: CASSSQGARSTEAFF.

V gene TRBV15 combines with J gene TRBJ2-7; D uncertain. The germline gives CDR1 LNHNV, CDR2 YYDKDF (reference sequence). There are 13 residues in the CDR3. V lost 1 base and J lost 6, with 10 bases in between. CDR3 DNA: TGTGCCACCAGCAGAGGGGCCGGTTCCGAGCAGTACTTC. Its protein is CATSRGAGSEQYF.

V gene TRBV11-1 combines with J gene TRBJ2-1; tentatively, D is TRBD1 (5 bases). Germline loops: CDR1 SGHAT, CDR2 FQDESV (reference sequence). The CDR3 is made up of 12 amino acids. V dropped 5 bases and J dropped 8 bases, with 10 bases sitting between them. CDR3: CASSDRLHEQFF. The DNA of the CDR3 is TGTGCCAGCAGCGACAGATTGCATGAGCAGTTCTTC.

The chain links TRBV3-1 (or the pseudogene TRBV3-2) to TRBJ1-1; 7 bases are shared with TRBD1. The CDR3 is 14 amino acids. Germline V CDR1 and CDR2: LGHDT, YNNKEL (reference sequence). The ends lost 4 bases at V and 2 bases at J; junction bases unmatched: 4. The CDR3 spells CASSPRTGNTEAFF. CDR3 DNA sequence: TGTGCCAGCAGCCCTCGGACAGGCAACACTGAAGCTTTCTTT.

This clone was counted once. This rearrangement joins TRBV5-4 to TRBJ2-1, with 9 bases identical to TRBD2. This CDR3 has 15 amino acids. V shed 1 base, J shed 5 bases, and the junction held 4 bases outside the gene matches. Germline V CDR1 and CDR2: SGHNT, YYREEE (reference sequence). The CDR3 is CASSLRAGGNNEQFF. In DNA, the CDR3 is TGTGCCAGCAGCTTGAGAGCGGGGGGTAACAATGAGCAGTTCTTC.

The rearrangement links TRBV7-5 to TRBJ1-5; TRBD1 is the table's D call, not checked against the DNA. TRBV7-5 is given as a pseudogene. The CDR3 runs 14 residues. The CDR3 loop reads CVRSLQGICQPQHF. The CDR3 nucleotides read TGTGTCAGAAGCTTACAGGGTATATGTCAGCCCCAGCATTTT.

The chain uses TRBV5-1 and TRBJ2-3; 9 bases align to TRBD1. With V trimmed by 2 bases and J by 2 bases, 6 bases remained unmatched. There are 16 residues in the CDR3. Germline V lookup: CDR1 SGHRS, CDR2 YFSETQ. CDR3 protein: CASSFPGTGPTDTQYF. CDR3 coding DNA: TGCGCCAGCAGCTTTCCCGGGACAGGGCCCACAGATACGCAGTATTTT.

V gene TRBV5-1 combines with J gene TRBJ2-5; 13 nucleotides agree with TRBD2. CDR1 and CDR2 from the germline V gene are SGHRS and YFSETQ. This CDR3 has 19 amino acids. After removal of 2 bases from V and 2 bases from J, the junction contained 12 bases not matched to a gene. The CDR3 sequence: CASSFGLAGDLLNQETQYF. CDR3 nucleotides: TGCGCCAGCAGCTTTGGACTAGCGGGGGATCTCCTTAATCAAGAGACCCAGTACTTC.

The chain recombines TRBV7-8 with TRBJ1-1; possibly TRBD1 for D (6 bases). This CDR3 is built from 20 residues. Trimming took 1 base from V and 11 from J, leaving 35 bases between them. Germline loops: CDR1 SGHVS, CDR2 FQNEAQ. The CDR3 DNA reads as TGTGCCAGCAGCTTAGATATTAGTCGGGGGAGGGCAGGGGCGATTTCCGAGGCTTTCTTT. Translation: CASSLDISRGRAGAISEAFF.

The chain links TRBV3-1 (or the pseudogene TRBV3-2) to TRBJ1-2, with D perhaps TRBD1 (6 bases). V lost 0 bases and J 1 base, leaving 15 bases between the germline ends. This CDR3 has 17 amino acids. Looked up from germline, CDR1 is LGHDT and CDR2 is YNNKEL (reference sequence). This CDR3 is CASSQEGQGLINYGYTF. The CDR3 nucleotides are TGTGCCAGCAGCCAAGAGGGACAAGGCCTAATTAACTATGGCTACACCTTC.

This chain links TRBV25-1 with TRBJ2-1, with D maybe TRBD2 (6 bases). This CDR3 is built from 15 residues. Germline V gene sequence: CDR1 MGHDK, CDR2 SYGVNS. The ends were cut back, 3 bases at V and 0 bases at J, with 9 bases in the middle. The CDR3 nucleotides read TGTGCCAGCAGTGACCGACTAGGCTCCTACAATGAGCAGTTCTTC. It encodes CASSDRLGSYNEQFF. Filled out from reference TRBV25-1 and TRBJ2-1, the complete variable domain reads EADIYQTPRYLVIGTGKKITLECSQTMGHDKMYWYQQDPGMELHLIHYSYGVNSTEKGDLSSESTVSRIRTEHFPLTLESARPSHTSQYLCASSDRLGSYNEQFFGPGTRLTVL.

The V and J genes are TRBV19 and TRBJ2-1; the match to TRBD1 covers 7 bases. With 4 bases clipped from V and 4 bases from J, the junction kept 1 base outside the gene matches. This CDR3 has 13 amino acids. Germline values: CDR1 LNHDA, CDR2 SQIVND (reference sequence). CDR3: CASSRTGYNEQFF. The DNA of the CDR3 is TGTGCCAGTAGTAGGACAGGTTACAATGAGCAGTTCTTC.

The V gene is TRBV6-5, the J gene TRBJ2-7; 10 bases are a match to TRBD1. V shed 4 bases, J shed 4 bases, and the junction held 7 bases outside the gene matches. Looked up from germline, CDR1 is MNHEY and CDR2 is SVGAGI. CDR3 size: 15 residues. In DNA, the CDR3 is TGTGCCAGCAGTTCCGTCTGGGACAGGGGATACGAGCAGTACTTC. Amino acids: CASSSVWDRGYEQYF.

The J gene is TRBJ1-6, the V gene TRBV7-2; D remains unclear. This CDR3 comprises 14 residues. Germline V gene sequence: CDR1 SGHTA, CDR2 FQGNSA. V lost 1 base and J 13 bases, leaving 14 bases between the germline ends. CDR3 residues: CASSLGSEDSPLHF. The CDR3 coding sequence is TGTGCCAGCAGCTTAGGGTCCGAAGACTCGCCCCTCCACTTT. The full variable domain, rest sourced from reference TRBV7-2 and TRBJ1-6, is GAGVSQSPSNKVTEKGKDVELRCDPISGHTALYWYRQSLGQGLEFLIYFQGNSAPDKSGLPSDRFSAERTGGSVSTLTIQRTQQEDSAVYLCASSLGSEDSPLHFGNGTRLTVT.

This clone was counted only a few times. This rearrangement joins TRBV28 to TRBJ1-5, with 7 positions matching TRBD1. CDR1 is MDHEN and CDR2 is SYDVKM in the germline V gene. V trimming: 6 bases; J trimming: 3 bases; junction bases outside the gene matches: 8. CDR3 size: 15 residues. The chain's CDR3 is CASSRLDRDNQPQHF. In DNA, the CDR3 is TGTGCCAGCAGCCGCCTCGACAGGGACAATCAGCCCCAGCATTTT.

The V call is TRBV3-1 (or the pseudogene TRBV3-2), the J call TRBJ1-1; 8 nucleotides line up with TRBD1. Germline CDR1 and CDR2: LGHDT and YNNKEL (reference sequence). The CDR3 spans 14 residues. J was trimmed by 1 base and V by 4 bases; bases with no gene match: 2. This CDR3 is CASSRGQGNTEAFF. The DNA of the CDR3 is TGTGCCAGCAGCCGAGGACAGGGGAACACTGAAGCTTTCTTT.

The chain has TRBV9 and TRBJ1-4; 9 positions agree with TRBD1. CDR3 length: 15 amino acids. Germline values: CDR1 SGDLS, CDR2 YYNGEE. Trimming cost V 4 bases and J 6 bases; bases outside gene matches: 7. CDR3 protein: CASSPGTGFDEKLFF. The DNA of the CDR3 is TGTGCCAGCAGCCCTGGGACAGGGTTTGATGAAAAACTGTTTTTT.

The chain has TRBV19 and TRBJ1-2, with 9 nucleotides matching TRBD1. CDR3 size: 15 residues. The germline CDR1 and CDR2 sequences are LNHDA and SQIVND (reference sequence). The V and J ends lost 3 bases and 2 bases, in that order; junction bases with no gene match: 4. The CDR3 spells CASSMEGQGNYGYTF. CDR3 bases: TGTGCCAGTAGTATGGAAGGACAGGGGAACTATGGCTACACCTTC.

The DNA for the CDR3 is TGTGCCAGCAGCTTAGGAGCACAAGAGACCCAGTACTTC. Translating it yields CASSLGAQETQYF. The chain links TRBV9 to TRBJ2-5, with unresolved D. The germline V and J ends were trimmed by 4 bases and 2 bases, with 9 bases remaining between them. The germline V gene has CDR1 SGDLS and CDR2 YYNGEE. The CDR3 spans 13 residues.

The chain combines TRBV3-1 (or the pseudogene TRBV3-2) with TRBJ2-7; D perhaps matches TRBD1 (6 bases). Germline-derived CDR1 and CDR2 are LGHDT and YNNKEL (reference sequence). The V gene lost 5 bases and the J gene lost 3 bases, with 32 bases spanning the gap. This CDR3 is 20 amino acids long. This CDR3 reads CASSIEGGTDTSFPNYEQYF. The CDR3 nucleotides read TGTGCCAGCAGCATCGAAGGGGGTACGGACACCTCTTTCCCTAACTACGAGCAGTACTTC.